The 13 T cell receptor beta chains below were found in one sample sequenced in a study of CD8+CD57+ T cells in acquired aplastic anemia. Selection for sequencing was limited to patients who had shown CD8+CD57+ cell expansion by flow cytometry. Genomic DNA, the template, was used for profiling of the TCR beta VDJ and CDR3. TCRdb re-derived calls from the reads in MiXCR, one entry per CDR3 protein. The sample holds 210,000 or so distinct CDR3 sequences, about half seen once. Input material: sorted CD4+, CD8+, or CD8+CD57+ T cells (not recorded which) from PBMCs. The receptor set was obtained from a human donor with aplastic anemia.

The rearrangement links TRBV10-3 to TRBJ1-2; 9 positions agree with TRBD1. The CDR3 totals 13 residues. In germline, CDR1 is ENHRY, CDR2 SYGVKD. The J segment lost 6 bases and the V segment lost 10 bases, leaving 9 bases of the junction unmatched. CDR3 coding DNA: TGTGCCACACACGGGACAGGGATAAATGGCTACACCTTC. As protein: CATHGTGINGYTF.

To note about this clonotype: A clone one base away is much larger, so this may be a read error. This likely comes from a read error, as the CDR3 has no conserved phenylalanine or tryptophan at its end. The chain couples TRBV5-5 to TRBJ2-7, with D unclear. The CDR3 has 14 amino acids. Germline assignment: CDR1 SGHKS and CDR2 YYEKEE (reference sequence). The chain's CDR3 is CASSLAVGIYEQYS. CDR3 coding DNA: TGCGCCAGCAGCTTGGCCGTGGGGATCTACGAGCAGTACTCC.

In nucleotides, the CDR3 is TGTGCCATCACAGCCACTAACTATGGCTACACCTTC. It yields the protein CAITATNYGYTF. The V and J genes are TRBV7-2 and TRBJ1-2; D uncertain. V was shortened by 10 bases and J by 0 bases, with 9 bases between the two germline ends. The CDR3 length is 12 residues. CDR1 is SGHTA and CDR2 is FQGNSA in the germline V gene.

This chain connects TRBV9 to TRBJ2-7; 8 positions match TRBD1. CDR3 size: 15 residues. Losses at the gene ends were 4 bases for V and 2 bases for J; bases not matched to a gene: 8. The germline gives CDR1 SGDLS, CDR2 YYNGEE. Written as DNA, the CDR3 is TGTGCCAGCAGCCCACAGGGACAGGTAACCTACGAGCAGTACTTC. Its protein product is CASSPQGQVTYEQYF.

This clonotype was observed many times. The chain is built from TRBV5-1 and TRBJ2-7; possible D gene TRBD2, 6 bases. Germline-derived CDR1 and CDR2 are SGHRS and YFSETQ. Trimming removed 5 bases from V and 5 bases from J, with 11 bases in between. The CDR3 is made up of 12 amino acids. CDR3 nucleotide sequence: TGCGCCAGCAGTACAACGGGGGACGAGCAGTACTTC. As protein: CASSTTGDEQYF.

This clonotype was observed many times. This chain's CDR3 is CASSLGTVAGGTGELFF. The CDR3 DNA is TGTGCCAGCAGCTTGGGGACTGTAGCGGGGGGCACCGGGGAGCTGTTTTTT. This chain links TRBV7-3 with TRBJ2-2, with 10 bases that match TRBD2. The V gene's germline CDR1 is SGHTA and CDR2 FQGTGA. The ends lost 3 bases at V and 4 bases at J; junction bases unmatched: 8. The CDR3 sequence is 17 residues long.

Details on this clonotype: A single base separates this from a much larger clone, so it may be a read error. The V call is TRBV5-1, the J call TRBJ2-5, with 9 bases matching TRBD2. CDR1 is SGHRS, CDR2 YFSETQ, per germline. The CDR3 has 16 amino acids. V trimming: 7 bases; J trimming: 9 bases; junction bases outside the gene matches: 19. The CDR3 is CASHPGSSGGREAQYF. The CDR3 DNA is TGCGCCAGCCACCCTGGGAGTAGCGGGGGTCGTGAGGCCCAGTACTTC.

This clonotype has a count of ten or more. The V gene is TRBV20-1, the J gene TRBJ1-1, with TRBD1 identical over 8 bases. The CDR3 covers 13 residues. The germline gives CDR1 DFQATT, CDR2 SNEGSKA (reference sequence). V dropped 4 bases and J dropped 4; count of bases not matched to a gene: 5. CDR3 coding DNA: TGCAGTGCTACCTATACAGGGGGCACTGAAGCTTTCTTT. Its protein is CSATYTGGTEAFF.

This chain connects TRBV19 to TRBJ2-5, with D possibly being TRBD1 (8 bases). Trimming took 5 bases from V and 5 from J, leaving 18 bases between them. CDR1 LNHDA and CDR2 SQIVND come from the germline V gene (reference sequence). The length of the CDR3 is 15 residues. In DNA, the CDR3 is TGTGCCAGTAGTCAACAGGGGGGGGTGGGGGAGACCCAGTACTTC. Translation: CASSQQGGVGETQYF.

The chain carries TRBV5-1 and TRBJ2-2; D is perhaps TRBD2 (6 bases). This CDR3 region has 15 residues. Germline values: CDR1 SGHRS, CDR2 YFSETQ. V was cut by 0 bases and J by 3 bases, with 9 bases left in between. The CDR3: CASSLEGLYTGELFF. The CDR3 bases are TGCGCCAGCAGCTTGGAGGGACTCTACACCGGGGAGCTGTTTTTT.

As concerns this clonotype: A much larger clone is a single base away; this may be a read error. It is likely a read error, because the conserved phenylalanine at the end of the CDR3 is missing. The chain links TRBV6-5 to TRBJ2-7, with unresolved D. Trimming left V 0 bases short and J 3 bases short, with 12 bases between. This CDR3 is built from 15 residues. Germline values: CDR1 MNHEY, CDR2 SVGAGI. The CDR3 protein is CASSYSPQANYEQYL. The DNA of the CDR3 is TGTGCCAGCAGTTACTCGCCCCAGGCAAACTACGAGCAGTACCTC.

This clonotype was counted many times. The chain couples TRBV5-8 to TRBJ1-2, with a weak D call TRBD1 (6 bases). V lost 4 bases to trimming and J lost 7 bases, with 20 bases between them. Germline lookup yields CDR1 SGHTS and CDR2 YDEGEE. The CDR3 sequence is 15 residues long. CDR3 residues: CASSPGWNREAGYTF. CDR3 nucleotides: TGTGCCAGCAGCCCCGGGTGGAACAGGGAAGCTGGCTACACCTTC.

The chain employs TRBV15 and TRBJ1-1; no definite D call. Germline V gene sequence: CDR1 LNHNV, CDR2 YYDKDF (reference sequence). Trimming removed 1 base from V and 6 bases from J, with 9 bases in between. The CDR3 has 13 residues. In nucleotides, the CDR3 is TGTGCCACCAGCAGAGGAGGCTACGCTGAAGCTTTCTTT. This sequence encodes CATSRGGYAEAFF.